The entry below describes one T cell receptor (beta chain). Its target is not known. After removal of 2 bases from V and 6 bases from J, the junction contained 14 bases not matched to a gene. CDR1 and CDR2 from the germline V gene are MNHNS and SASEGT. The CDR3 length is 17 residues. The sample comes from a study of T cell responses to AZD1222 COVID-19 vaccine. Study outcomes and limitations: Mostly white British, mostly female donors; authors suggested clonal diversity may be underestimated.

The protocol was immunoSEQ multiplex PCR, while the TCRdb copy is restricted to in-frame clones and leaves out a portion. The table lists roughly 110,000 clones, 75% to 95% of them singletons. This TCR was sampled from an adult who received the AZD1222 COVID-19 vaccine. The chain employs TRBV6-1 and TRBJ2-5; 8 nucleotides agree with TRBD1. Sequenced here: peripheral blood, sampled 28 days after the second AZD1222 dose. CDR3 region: CASSEPGAGGVRKTQYF. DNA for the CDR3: TGTGCCAGCAGTGAACCGGGTGCAGGGGGCGTTCGGAAGACCCAGTACTTC.